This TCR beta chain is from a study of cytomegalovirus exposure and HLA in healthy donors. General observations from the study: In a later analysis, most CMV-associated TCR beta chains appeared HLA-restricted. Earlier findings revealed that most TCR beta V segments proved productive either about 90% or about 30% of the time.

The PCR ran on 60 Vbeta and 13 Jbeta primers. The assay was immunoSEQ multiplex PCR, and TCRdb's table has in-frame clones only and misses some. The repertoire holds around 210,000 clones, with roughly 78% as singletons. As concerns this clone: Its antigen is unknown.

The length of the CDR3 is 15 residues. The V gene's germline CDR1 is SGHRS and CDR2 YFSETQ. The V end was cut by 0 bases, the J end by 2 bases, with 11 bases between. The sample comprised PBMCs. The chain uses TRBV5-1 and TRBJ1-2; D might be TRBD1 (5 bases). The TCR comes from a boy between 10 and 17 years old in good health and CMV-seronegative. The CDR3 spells CASSLGWGDNYGYTF. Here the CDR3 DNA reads TGCGCCAGCAGCTTGGGATGGGGGGACAACTATGGCTACACCTTC.